These 18 T cell receptor beta chains came from one sample sequenced in a study of type 1 regulatory T cells. TCRdb fed the reads into MiXCR, producing one record per CDR3 protein. The sample holds approximately 42,000 distinct CDR3 sequences; 12% are singletons and the top ten take around 8%. These TCRs are of unknown antigen specificity. Sequenced material: cultured non-Tr1 T cells, either the whole culture or a sorted T cell fraction (not recorded which). The receptors derive from a human donor in good health.

This rearrangement joins TRBV28 to TRBJ2-7, with 14 bases identical to TRBD2. Germline V gene data show CDR1 as MDHEN and CDR2 as SYDVKM. The CDR3 is 20 amino acids. The J segment lost 4 bases and the V segment lost 5 bases, leaving 19 bases of the junction unmatched. CDR3 DNA: TGTGCCAGCAGTCCGGGACTAGCGGGAGTAAGAGGTCCGGTTTTGTACGAGCAGTACTTC. This translates into CASSPGLAGVRGPVLYEQYF.

The table lists this clonotype with many counts. The rearrangement links TRBV5-1 to TRBJ2-7, with TRBD2 matching 7 bases. This CDR3 has 13 residues. J was trimmed by 4 bases and V by 5 bases; bases with no gene match: 6. CDR1 is SGHRS and CDR2 is YFSETQ in the germline V gene. The CDR3 sequence: CASRPAGTYEQYF. DNA for the CDR3: TGCGCCAGCAGGCCAGCGGGAACGTACGAGCAGTACTTC.

The gene calls are TRBV15 and TRBJ1-1; possible D gene TRBD1, 5 bases. The CDR3 has 15 residues. V lost 0 bases to trimming and J lost 3 bases, with 11 bases between them. Germline CDR1 is LNHNV and CDR2 is YYDKDF (reference sequence). CDR3 in DNA: TGTGCCACCAGCAGAGATTTGGCCAGGGACACTGAAGCTTTCTTT. Its translation is CATSRDLARDTEAFF.

This clonotype was observed a handful of times. J is TRBJ2-1 and V is TRBV7-2; D is uncertain. V was pared by 4 bases and J by 8 bases, with 6 bases between. Germline-derived CDR1 and CDR2 are SGHTA and FQGNSA. The CDR3 consists of 11 residues. In nucleotides, the CDR3 is TGTGCCAGCAGCTCCATTTATGAGCAGTTCTTC. This sequence encodes CASSSIYEQFF.

This clonotype was found a few times. The rearrangement uses TRBV5-4 and TRBJ1-4; no clear D gene. V was shortened by 4 bases and J by 4 bases, with 11 bases between the two germline ends. CDR1 SGHNT and CDR2 YYREEE come from the germline V gene (reference sequence). There are 14 residues in the CDR3. The DNA of the CDR3 is TGTGCCAGCAGCCCCCATCGGAGTAATGAAAAACTGTTTTTT. This translates into CASSPHRSNEKLFF. Using reference TRBV5-4 and TRBJ1-4 for the parts outside the CDR3, the full variable domain is ETGVTQSPTHLIKTRGQQVTLRCSSQSGHNTVSWYQQALGQGPQFIFQYYREEENGRGNFPPRFSGLQFPNYSSELNVNALELDDSALYLCASSPHRSNEKLFFGSGTQLSVL.

This clonotype was recorded at least ten times. The chain has TRBV5-1 and TRBJ2-7; D may be TRBD2 (6 bases). CDR1 SGHRS and CDR2 YFSETQ come from the germline V gene. The CDR3 is 14 residues long. Deletions cut 4 bases from V and 2 bases from J, with 13 bases between. The CDR3 reads CASSVNSGPYEQYF. The CDR3 DNA follows: TGCGCCAGCAGCGTAAATAGCGGCCCCTACGAGCAGTACTTC.

The rearrangement uses TRBV28 and TRBJ1-5; D unresolved. The germline V and J ends were trimmed by 10 bases and 0 bases, with 4 bases remaining between them. The CDR3 contains 11 residues. In germline, CDR1 is MDHEN, CDR2 SYDVKM. CDR3 residues: CATLSNQPQHF. The CDR3 nucleotides read TGTGCCACGCTTAGCAATCAGCCCCAGCATTTT.

This clonotype has at least ten counts. V is TRBV30 and J is TRBJ1-4; D not certain. Germline V gene data show CDR1 as GTSNPN and CDR2 as SVGIG (reference sequence). Trimming cost V 2 bases and J 10 bases, with 11 bases left between them. The CDR3 is 12 amino acids. CDR3 DNA: TGTGCCTGGAGTTCCCAAGACCGAAAACTGTTTTTT. Encoded protein: CAWSSQDRKLFF.

In its sample, this clonotype ranks as medium-sized. This chain connects TRBV4-3 to TRBJ2-1; 7 bases agree with TRBD2. The CDR3 consists of 15 residues. V trimming: 0 bases; J trimming: 4 bases; junction bases outside the gene matches: 3. Germline CDR1 and CDR2: LGHNA and YSLEER. The CDR3 loop is CASSQDQAGYNEQFF. The CDR3 nucleotides are TGCGCCAGCAGCCAAGACCAAGCGGGGTACAATGAGCAGTTCTTC.

The chain combines TRBV5-5 with TRBJ1-1, with 7 bases aligning to TRBD1. This CDR3 has 15 residues. Per germline, CDR1 SGHKS and CDR2 YYEKEE (reference sequence). Losses at the gene ends were 3 bases for V and 3 bases for J; bases not matched to a gene: 8. For the CDR3, the DNA is TGTGCCAGCAGCTCCCGACAGGGTAGAGACACTGAAGCTTTCTTT. This translates into CASSSRQGRDTEAFF.

This clonotype showed up just a few times. The CDR3 loop is CASSLEGQGPTDTQYF. CDR3 DNA: TGCGCCAGCAGCTTGGAGGGACAGGGACCCACAGATACGCAGTATTTT. The chain combines TRBV5-1 with TRBJ2-3; TRBD1 matches 9 bases. J gave up 2 bases and V 0 bases, and 4 bases lay outside the gene matches. This CDR3 comprises 16 residues. Germline V gene data show CDR1 as SGHRS and CDR2 as YFSETQ.

The table lists this clonotype with a few counts. The J gene is TRBJ2-3, the V gene TRBV7-2; 10 positions agree with TRBD1. The CDR3 runs 16 residues. V lost 4 bases and J lost 4; bases outside the gene matches: 8. CDR1 and CDR2 from the germline V gene are SGHTA and FQGNSA. CDR3 amino acids: CASSSGQGVYADTQYF. The CDR3 nucleotides read TGTGCCAGCAGCTCAGGACAGGGGGTATACGCAGATACGCAGTATTTT.

Notes on this clonotype: This may stem from a read error, because a much larger clone lies one nucleotide away. The chain joins TRBV29-1 to TRBJ1-1; D perhaps matches TRBD1 (6 bases). Germline CDR1 and CDR2: SQVTM and ANQGSEA. With 4 bases removed from V and 6 bases from J, the gap between germline ends came to 18 bases. This CDR3 has 14 residues. CDR3 in DNA: TGCAGCGTTGGGGCAAGGGGGGGTAAGGCTGAAGCTTTCTTT. Translating it yields CSVGARGGKAEAFF.

This clonotype was picked up many times. The gene calls are TRBV20-1 and TRBJ2-5; 7 bases are shared with TRBD1. J was trimmed by 4 bases and V by 8 bases; bases with no gene match: 4. The CDR3 contains 11 residues. Germline V gene lookup returns CDR1 DFQATT and CDR2 SNEGSKA (reference sequence). The CDR3 DNA reads TGCAGTCAACAGGGGATAGAGACCCAGTACTTC. It specifies CSQQGIETQYF.

This clonotype was observed many times. The genes are TRBV10-3 and TRBJ2-5, with D possibly called TRBD1 or TRBD2 (5 bases each). Germline CDR1 is ENHRY and CDR2 is SYGVKD. The CDR3 runs 14 residues. Between the trimmed V and J ends, which lost 6 bases and 5 bases, there was a span of 16 bases. In nucleotides, the CDR3 is TGTGCCATCAGCTGGGACCAGACGATGGAGACCCAGTACTTC. Protein sequence: CAISWDQTMETQYF.

The table lists this clonotype with many counts. V and J are TRBV15 and TRBJ1-2; D is uncertain. The CDR3 is made up of 11 amino acids. Trimming took 5 bases from V and 7 from J, leaving 8 bases between them. The V gene's germline CDR1 is LNHNV and CDR2 YYDKDF (reference sequence). The CDR3 sequence is CATSSNGGYTF. CDR3 nucleotide sequence: TGTGCCACCAGCTCGAACGGTGGCTACACCTTC.

CDR3 amino acids: CASSPAARGMNTEAFF. CDR3 DNA: TGTGCCAGCTCACCAGCGGCACGGGGGATGAACACTGAAGCTTTCTTT. The chain uses TRBV18 and TRBJ1-1; possible D gene TRBD1, 5 bases. The CDR3 contains 16 residues. Germline values: CDR1 KGHSH, CDR2 LQKENI. The V end lost 2 bases, the J end lost 0 bases, and 13 bases lay between the germline ends. The full variable domain, completed using reference TRBV18 and TRBJ1-1, is NAGVMQNPRHLVRRRGQEARLRCSPMKGHSHVYWYRQLPEEGLKFMVYLQKENIIDESGMPKERFSAEFPKEGPSILRIQQVVRGDSAAYFCASSPAARGMNTEAFFGQGTRLTVV.

A word on this clonotype: A much more abundant neighbour one base away suggests this may be a read error. The chain carries TRBV2 and TRBJ1-5; tentatively, D is TRBD1 (6 bases). This CDR3 contains 14 residues. Germline assignment: CDR1 SNHLY and CDR2 FYNNEI. The CDR3 loop reads CASSHEQGEQPHHF. CDR3 DNA: TGTGCCAGCAGTCATGAACAGGGTGAACAGCCCCATCATTTT.